These 23 T cell receptor beta chains were sequenced from one sample in a study of blood T cell repertoires in COVID-19. Only in-frame clones appear in the TCRdb table, and some are missing; sequencing was by immunoSEQ multiplex PCR. The sample lists over 70,000 clones, 65% to 90% occurring once. Sequencing used peripheral blood. The receptors derive from a human donor in a cohort sampled during active COVID-19.

The gene calls are TRBV11-2 and TRBJ2-6; tentative D call: TRBD1 (5 bases). The CDR3 sequence is 15 residues long. Germline-derived CDR1 and CDR2 are SGHAT and FQNNGV. Trimming cost V 2 bases and J 4 bases, with 9 bases left between them. The DNA of the CDR3 is TGTGCCAGCAGCTTATTAGGGGTCGGGGCCAACGTCCTGACTTTC. It yields the protein CASSLLGVGANVLTF.

This clone was recorded only once. The chain carries TRBV5-1 and TRBJ2-3; no reliable D call. V gave up 0 bases and J gave up 6 bases, with 5 bases separating them. The germline V gene encodes CDR1 SGHRS and CDR2 YFSETQ. The CDR3 contains 12 residues. The CDR3 loop is CASSLGLDTQYF. CDR3 in DNA: TGCGCCAGCAGCTTGGGACTGGATACGCAGTATTTT.

This clone was detected only once. The V and J genes are TRBV6-1 and TRBJ2-6, with TRBD1 matching over 11 bases. The V and J ends lost 4 bases and 0 bases, in that order; junction bases with no gene match: 2. Germline CDR1 MNHNS, CDR2 SASEGT. This CDR3 has 17 residues. CDR3 bases: TGTGCCAGCAGTGGGGGACAGGGGGACTCTGGGGCCAACGTCCTGACTTTC. Amino acids: CASSGGQGDSGANVLTF.

The chain has TRBV15 and TRBJ2-1; weak D call: TRBD1 (6 bases). V lost 5 bases and J 10 bases, leaving 18 bases between the germline ends. In germline, CDR1 is LNHNV, CDR2 YYDKDF (reference sequence). The CDR3 extends over 14 amino acids. This CDR3 is CATSERRTVREQFF. The CDR3 DNA follows: TGTGCCACCAGCGAGCGAAGGACAGTTCGCGAGCAGTTCTTC.

This chain uses TRBV3-1 (or the pseudogene TRBV3-2) with TRBJ2-1; perhaps TRBD1 as D (5 bases). V lost 4 bases and J lost 5, with 15 bases in between. The CDR3 runs to 15 residues. Germline lookup yields CDR1 LGHDT and CDR2 YNNKEL (reference sequence). This CDR3 reads CASSLTYRTDNEQFF. CDR3 nucleotide sequence: TGTGCCAGCAGCCTAACATACAGGACGGACAATGAGCAGTTCTTC.

This clone showed up just a few times. The rearrangement joins TRBV3-1 (or the pseudogene TRBV3-2) to TRBJ2-2; 8 nucleotides line up with TRBD2. Germline V CDR1 and CDR2: LGHDT, YNNKEL (reference sequence). CDR3 length: 16 amino acids. V lost 2 bases, J lost 0 bases, and 2 bases stayed unmatched. For the CDR3, the DNA is TGTGCCAGCAGCCAACAACTAGCGGCGAACACCGGGGAGCTGTTTTTT. Protein product: CASSQQLAANTGELFF.

The rearrangement uses TRBV9 and TRBJ2-2; D is perhaps TRBD1 (6 bases). Germline V gene sequence: CDR1 SGDLS, CDR2 YYNGEE. V gave up 2 bases and J gave up 6 bases, with 11 bases separating them. The CDR3 is 14 amino acids. CDR3 in DNA: TGTGCCAGCAGCGTCAGGGGAGAGGCCGGGGAGCTGTTTTTT. Translation: CASSVRGEAGELFF.

V is TRBV5-4 and J is TRBJ2-1; 8 bases are shared with TRBD2. After removal of 3 bases from V and 6 bases from J, the junction contained 5 bases not matched to a gene. CDR1 and CDR2 (germline): SGHNT, YYREEE (reference sequence). The CDR3 covers 14 residues. CDR3 DNA sequence: TGTGCCAGCAGCTCGAGCGGGGGTTCCAATGAGCAGTTCTTC. This translates into CASSSSGGSNEQFF.

This clone was found once. The chain joins TRBV28 to TRBJ1-2; D is perhaps TRBD1 (6 bases). This CDR3 is 14 amino acids long. Trimming took off 6 bases at V and 1 base at J, with 12 bases between the two ends. Per the germline V gene, CDR1 is MDHEN and CDR2 is SYDVKM. CDR3 sequence (DNA): TGTGCCAGCAGACCAGGACAGCTTAACTATGGCTACACCTTC. Protein sequence: CASRPGQLNYGYTF.

CDR3 in amino acids: CASSLAPGAGQETQYF. The CDR3 DNA reads TGCGCCAGCAGCTTGGCTCCTGGGGCGGGGCAAGAGACCCAGTACTTC. V and J are TRBV5-1 and TRBJ2-5; TRBD2 might be the D (6 bases). CDR3 length: 16 amino acids. Germline CDR1 reads SGHRS; CDR2 reads YFSETQ. Trimming shortened V by 0 bases and J by 2 bases, and 14 bases separated the two germline ends.

The gene calls are TRBV7-2 and TRBJ2-7; 9 nucleotides match TRBD1. The CDR3 length is 17 residues. Per germline, CDR1 SGHTA and CDR2 FQGNSA. V gave up 4 bases and J gave up 0 bases; unmatched junction bases: 10. CDR3 nucleotide sequence: TGTGCCAGCAGCTACGCATTTCCGACAGGGGGCTCCTACGAGCAGTACTTC. Its translation is CASSYAFPTGGSYEQYF.

This clone is a singleton in its sample. The gene calls are TRBV18 and TRBJ2-1, with 11 bases identical to TRBD1. The ends lost 1 base at V and 6 bases at J; junction bases unmatched: 2. Germline V gives CDR1 KGHSH, CDR2 LQKENI. CDR3 length: 15 residues. Here the CDR3 reads CASSPRTGGPNEQFF. The DNA of the CDR3 is TGTGCCAGCTCACCACGGACAGGGGGCCCCAATGAGCAGTTCTTC. The full variable domain, rest sourced from reference TRBV18 and TRBJ2-1, is NAGVMQNPRHLVRRRGQEARLRCSPMKGHSHVYWYRQLPEEGLKFMVYLQKENIIDESGMPKERFSAEFPKEGPSILRIQQVVRGDSAAYFCASSPRTGGPNEQFFGPGTRLTVL.

The chain employs TRBV3-1 (or the pseudogene TRBV3-2) and TRBJ2-1; 11 positions agree with TRBD2. There are 16 residues in the CDR3. The junction had 7 bases not matched to a gene; V was cut back by 0 bases and J by 9 bases. Germline loops: CDR1 LGHDT, CDR2 YNNKEL (reference sequence). The CDR3 nucleotides read TGTGCCAGCAGCCAAGAAACTTTGCTAGCGGGGGGTGAGCAGTTCTTC. As protein: CASSQETLLAGGEQFF.

J is TRBJ1-5 and V is TRBV11-3; 9 nucleotides line up with TRBD1. The CDR3 has 17 residues. Germline CDR1 is SGHNT and CDR2 is YENEEA. With V trimmed by 5 bases and J by 1 base, 9 bases remained unmatched. DNA for the CDR3: TGTGCCAGCAGCCCGACAGGGGGTGGTGGCAGCAATCAGCCCCAGCATTTT. Its protein is CASSPTGGGGSNQPQHF. Supplemented by reference TRBV11-3 and TRBJ1-5, the full variable domain reads EAGVVQSPRYKIIEKKQPVAFWCNPISGHNTLYWYLQNLGQGPELLIRYENEEAVDDSQLPKDRFSAERLKGVDSTLKIQPAELGDSAVYLCASSPTGGGGSNQPQHFGDGTRLSIL.

The chain is built from TRBV28 and TRBJ1-3; 7 bases fit TRBD1. This CDR3 contains 16 residues. Germline CDR1 is MDHEN and CDR2 is SYDVKM. The ends lost 5 bases at V and 0 bases at J; junction bases unmatched: 7. CDR3 coding DNA: TGTGCCAGCAGTGGCGGGACAGCCCTCTCTGGAAACACCATATATTTT. Amino acids: CASSGGTALSGNTIYF.

This rearrangement joins TRBV7-6 to TRBJ2-1; 10 bases fit TRBD2. Germline CDR1 and CDR2: SGHVS and FNYEAQ. V dropped 5 bases and J dropped 4; count of bases not matched to a gene: 11. This CDR3 region has 17 residues. This CDR3 is CASSPSPTSGNYNEQFF. CDR3 DNA: TGTGCCAGCAGCCCTAGCCCTACTAGCGGGAATTACAATGAGCAGTTCTTC.

The CDR3 nucleotides are TGTGCCAGCAGCCTGTACTATGGCTACACCTTC. Protein sequence: CASSLYYGYTF. The V gene is TRBV7-2, the J gene TRBJ1-2; D gene ambiguous. The CDR3 covers 11 residues. The V and J ends lost 5 bases and 3 bases respectively, with 4 bases between them. Germline V CDR1 and CDR2: SGHTA, FQGNSA.

This sequence joins TRBV5-1 and TRBJ2-3; 9 bases are shared with TRBD2. The V gene end was trimmed by 1 base and the J gene end by 3 bases; junction bases not matched to a gene: 6. CDR1 and CDR2 (germline): SGHRS, YFSETQ. The CDR3 has 16 residues. This CDR3 reads CASSLSSGGMTDTQYF. CDR3 nucleotide sequence: TGCGCCAGCAGCTTGTCAAGCGGGGGGATGACAGATACGCAGTATTTT. The complete variable domain, with remaining parts taken from reference TRBV5-1 and TRBJ2-3, reads KAGVTQTPRYLIKTRGQQVTLSCSPISGHRSVSWYQQTPGQGLQFLFEYFSETQRNKGNFPGRFSGRQFSNSRSEMNVSTLELGDSALYLCASSLSSGGMTDTQYFGPGTRLTVL.

This clone came up a few times. V is TRBV5-1 and J is TRBJ2-6; D is unclear. In germline, CDR1 is SGHRS, CDR2 YFSETQ. There are 16 residues in the CDR3. Trimming shortened V by 0 bases and J by 0 bases, and 7 bases separated the two germline ends. Written as DNA, the CDR3 is TGCGCCAGCAGCTTGGGGCCTGGCTCTGGGGCCAACGTCCTGACTTTC. This gives the protein CASSLGPGSGANVLTF.

The J gene is TRBJ2-3, the V gene TRBV5-6; no definite D call. The CDR3 sequence is 14 residues long. Per the germline V gene, CDR1 is SGHDT and CDR2 is YYEEEE. Trimming took off 0 bases at V and 4 bases at J, with 9 bases between the two ends. The CDR3 spells CASSLASVADTQYF. In DNA, the CDR3 is TGTGCCAGCAGCTTGGCGTCCGTCGCAGATACGCAGTATTTT.

Here the CDR3 reads CASSFLGQGYTDTQYF. The CDR3 region has the DNA TGCGCCAGCAGCTTTTTAGGACAGGGTTACACAGATACGCAGTATTTT. The chain links TRBV5-1 to TRBJ2-3; TRBD1 aligns across 8 bases. J was trimmed by 2 bases and V by 2 bases; bases with no gene match: 7. The length of the CDR3 is 16 residues. Germline V gene lookup returns CDR1 SGHRS and CDR2 YFSETQ.

The CDR3 spells CASSPRGRGREVVEDYGYTF. The CDR3 coding sequence is TGTGCCAGCTCACCCCGGGGCCGGGGCCGGGAGGTAGTTGAAGACTATGGCTACACCTTC. The genes are TRBV18 and TRBJ1-2, with D maybe TRBD1 (5 bases). V was shortened by 3 bases and J by 3 bases, with 29 bases between the two germline ends. Germline-derived CDR1 and CDR2 are KGHSH and LQKENI. The CDR3 contains 20 residues.

This clone was recorded only once. This sequence joins TRBV19 and TRBJ2-1; 10 bases align to TRBD2. V trimming: 6 bases; J trimming: 2 bases; junction bases outside the gene matches: 4. Germline assignment: CDR1 LNHDA and CDR2 SQIVND (reference sequence). The CDR3 is made up of 15 amino acids. The CDR3 is CASSPGTSAYNEQFF. Here the CDR3 DNA reads TGTGCCAGTAGCCCCGGGACTAGCGCCTACAATGAGCAGTTCTTC.